The entry below gives a single T cell receptor (beta chain) sequence along with its context. The germline V and J ends were trimmed by 0 bases and 6 bases, with 9 bases remaining between them. In germline, CDR1 is GTSNPN, CDR2 SVGIG (reference sequence). The CDR3 is made up of 14 amino acids. Generated by immunoSEQ multiplex PCR, the TCRdb table keeps only in-frame clones and is missing some. The sample lists over 300,000 clones; 89% were seen once. These data are taken from a study of blood T cell repertoires in COVID-19. Whole-study context: Samples representing acute and convalescent COVID-19 were sourced from the United States, Italy and Spain. In each case, the material was cDNA or gDNA derived from T cells, B-cell-depleted T cells, or PBMCs.

This chain links TRBV30 with TRBJ1-6; D is perhaps TRBD1 (5 bases). This clonotype was sampled from a man aged 18 to 29 who had recovered from COVID-19. What was sequenced was peripheral blood. DNA for the CDR3: TGTGCCTGGAGTGTTACAGGCCCTAATTCACCCCTCCACTTT. It specifies CAWSVTGPNSPLHF.